One sample yielded the 23 T cell receptor beta chains listed below, sequenced in a study of shared clonotypes between healthy human individuals. Profiling relied on immunoSEQ multiplex PCR, and the TCRdb table lists in-frame clones only, not all of them. The sample carries approximately 460,000 clones, around 77% recorded once. Sequenced input: PBMCs. Receptor source: a woman between 40 and 50 years old in good health. Some clones in this sample may be carry-over from other donors' samples.

The chain is built from TRBV5-4 and TRBJ1-3; the D is unclear. The CDR3 totals 13 residues. Germline loops: CDR1 SGHNT, CDR2 YYREEE (reference sequence). The V end lost 6 bases, the J end lost 1 base, and 8 bases lay between the germline ends. CDR3 sequence: CASKRGSGNTIYF. The CDR3 bases are TGTGCCAGCAAGCGGGGTTCTGGAAACACCATATATTTT. Drawing the rest from reference TRBV5-4 and TRBJ1-3, the complete variable domain is ETGVTQSPTHLIKTRGQQVTLRCSSQSGHNTVSWYQQALGQGPQFIFQYYREEENGRGNFPPRFSGLQFPNYSSELNVNALELDDSALYLCASKRGSGNTIYFGEGSWLTVV.

The rearrangement joins TRBV28 to TRBJ2-1; 14 bases match TRBD2. V dropped 6 bases and J dropped 15; count of bases not matched to a gene: 10. CDR1 is MDHEN and CDR2 is SYDVKM in the germline V gene. The CDR3 spans 14 residues. The CDR3 DNA is TGTGCCAGCAGCCCGGGACTAGCGGGAGTCAATAGGTTCTTC. It specifies CASSPGLAGVNRFF.

V usage is TRBV18 and J usage is TRBJ2-7, with 7 bases aligning to TRBD1. CDR3 length: 14 residues. V was clipped by 5 bases and J by 5 bases; unmatched bases: 9. Germline assignment: CDR1 KGHSH and CDR2 LQKENI. In nucleotides, the CDR3 is TGTGCCAGCTCAGCCGGACAGGAGTTCGACGAGCAGTACTTC. Encoded protein: CASSAGQEFDEQYF. Looking up the rest from reference TRBV18 and TRBJ2-7 gives the full variable domain: NAGVMQNPRHLVRRRGQEARLRCSPMKGHSHVYWYRQLPEEGLKFMVYLQKENIIDESGMPKERFSAEFPKEGPSILRIQQVVRGDSAAYFCASSAGQEFDEQYFGPGTRLTVT.

The genes are TRBV10-1 and TRBJ2-7, with unresolved D. Trimming pared 5 bases from V and 2 bases from J, leaving 10 bases between. CDR1 is WNHNN and CDR2 is SYGVQD in the germline V gene (reference sequence). The CDR3 is 13 residues long. This CDR3 is CASSRQAAYEQYF. As DNA, the CDR3 is TGCGCCAGCAGTCGTCAGGCAGCCTACGAGCAGTACTTC.

This clone came up many times. The chain has TRBV9 and TRBJ2-1, with TRBD2 as a possible D gene (6 bases). Germline V gene data show CDR1 as SGDLS and CDR2 as YYNGEE. The CDR3 covers 17 residues. With 4 bases removed from V and 0 bases from J, the gap between germline ends came to 17 bases. The CDR3 DNA reads TGTGCCAGCAGCCTCAATAGCGGTCCAATCTCCTACAATGAGCAGTTCTTC. Protein product: CASSLNSGPISYNEQFF.

To note about this clone: Other DNA sequences from this sample encode an identical CDR3 as well. V usage is TRBV7-3 and J usage is TRBJ2-2, with 15 nucleotides matching TRBD2. The V segment lost 3 bases and the J segment 4 bases; nucleotides outside the gene matches: 0. In germline, CDR1 is SGHTA, CDR2 FQGTGA. This CDR3 comprises 16 residues. The CDR3 DNA sequence: TGTGCCAGCAGCTTGGGACTAGCGGGGGGCACCGGGGAGCTGTTTTTT. Translating it yields CASSLGLAGGTGELFF.

This clone is a singleton in its sample. The rearrangement links TRBV27 to TRBJ1-4, with 9 positions matching TRBD1. The ends lost 3 bases at V and 5 bases at J; junction bases unmatched: 16. The V gene's germline CDR1 is MNHEY and CDR2 SMNVEV (reference sequence). The CDR3 contains 19 residues. Here the CDR3 DNA reads TGTGCCAGCAGTTTGCCGGACAGGGGTCCATCAGGTGGGAATGAAAAACTGTTTTTT. This sequence encodes CASSLPDRGPSGGNEKLFF.

This clone has just one count. It is likely a read error: a sequence one base away is far more abundant. The chain joins TRBV7-2 to TRBJ2-5; D gene uncertain. Germline lookup yields CDR1 SGHTA and CDR2 FQGNSA. Trimming stripped 5 bases from V and 2 bases from J, with 3 bases between. CDR3 size: 11 residues. CDR3 in DNA: TGTGCCAGCAGCGAACAAGAGACCCAGTACTTC. Translating gives CASSEQETQYF.

V is TRBV7-8 and J is TRBJ2-7, with 9 bases lining up with TRBD2. V dropped 5 bases and J dropped 2; count of bases not matched to a gene: 10. CDR3 length equals 16 residues. Germline V gives CDR1 SGHVS, CDR2 FQNEAQ. CDR3 sequence reads: CASSHMWLAGPYEQYF. CDR3 sequence (DNA): TGTGCCAGCAGCCATATGTGGCTAGCGGGGCCCTACGAGCAGTACTTC.

Regarding this clone: The likely explanation is a read error, given a far larger clone one base away. The gene calls are TRBV20-1 and TRBJ1-2; D remains ambiguous. This CDR3 has 11 residues. V was cut by 6 bases and J by 12 bases, with 17 bases left in between. Germline CDR1 is DFQATT and CDR2 is SNEGSKA (reference sequence). CDR3 in amino acids: CSAGRGEGHTF. As DNA, the CDR3 is TGCAGTGCCGGACGTGGGGAAGGCCACACCTTC.

The chain uses TRBV6-1 and TRBJ2-6; a possible D gene is TRBD2 (5 bases). From germline, CDR1 is MNHNS and CDR2 SASEGT. V was shortened by 4 bases and J by 2 bases, with 12 bases between the two germline ends. This CDR3 comprises 16 residues. Here the CDR3 reads CASSGAGVTGANVLTF. Written as DNA, the CDR3 is TGTGCCAGCAGTGGTGCCGGGGTCACTGGGGCCAACGTCCTGACTTTC.

J is TRBJ2-1 and V is TRBV28; 14 bases align to TRBD2. Germline assignment: CDR1 MDHEN and CDR2 SYDVKM. This CDR3 is 20 amino acids long. The J segment lost 1 base and the V segment lost 2 bases, leaving 10 bases of the junction unmatched. The CDR3 DNA is TGTGCCAGCAGTTTACAGTCCGGACTAGCGGGAGGTAAGTCCTACAATGAGCAGTTCTTC. Translated: CASSLQSGLAGGKSYNEQFF.

The chain uses TRBV5-6 and TRBJ2-3, with TRBD2 matching 14 bases. The ends lost 3 bases at V and 4 bases at J; junction bases unmatched: 7. Germline CDR1 reads SGHDT; CDR2 reads YYEEEE. The CDR3 runs 17 residues. CDR3 in amino acids: CASSSGTSGSWADTQYF. In nucleotides, the CDR3 is TGTGCCAGCAGCTCAGGGACTAGCGGGAGCTGGGCAGATACGCAGTATTTT.

The J gene is TRBJ2-7, the V gene TRBV27; D not resolved. Germline V gene data show CDR1 as MNHEY and CDR2 as SMNVEV (reference sequence). The ends were cut back, 5 bases at V and 4 bases at J, with 9 bases in the middle. This CDR3 comprises 12 residues. The CDR3 nucleotides read TGTGCCAGCAGTACCACGGGTTACGAGCAGTACTTC. Protein product: CASSTTGYEQYF.

In the case of this clone: A far larger clone is off by one base, so a read error is likely. The V and J genes are TRBV30 and TRBJ1-2; D gene ambiguous. The CDR3 totals 10 residues. Trimming removed 3 bases at V and 3 bases at J, with 2 bases between. From germline, CDR1 is GTSNPN and CDR2 SVGIG (reference sequence). The CDR3 DNA follows: TGTGCCTGGAGCGACTATGGCTACACCTTC. Amino acids: CAWSDYGYTF.

As concerns this clone: Distinct nucleotide sequences in the sample also encode this CDR3. This chain links TRBV11-2 with TRBJ2-7, with a possible D match to TRBD1 (6 bases). The CDR3 is 14 residues long. CDR1 is SGHAT, CDR2 FQNNGV, per germline. Trimming took off 1 base at V and 4 bases at J, with 11 bases between the two ends. The CDR3 sequence is CASSLGTGLYEQYF. CDR3 DNA sequence: TGTGCCAGCAGCTTAGGAACAGGGTTGTACGAGCAGTACTTC.

This rearrangement joins TRBV2 to TRBJ1-1, with D possibly being TRBD1 (5 bases). Deletions cut 4 bases from V and 5 bases from J, with 8 bases between. This CDR3 region has 12 residues. Germline loops: CDR1 SNHLY, CDR2 FYNNEI. CDR3 coding DNA: TGTGCCAGCAGTGTCAGGGAAACTGAAGCTTTCTTT. Residues: CASSVRETEAFF. Combining the CDR3 with reference TRBV2 and TRBJ1-1 gives the whole variable domain EPEVTQTPSHQVTQMGQEVILRCVPISNHLYFYWYRQILGQKVEFLVSFYNNEISEKSEIFDDQFSVERPDGSNFTLKIRSTKLEDSAMYFCASSVRETEAFFGQGTRLTVV.

Concerning this clone itself: The same CDR3 can be traced to other DNA sequences in this sample. The chain links TRBV5-1 to TRBJ2-7, with 10 bases identical to TRBD2. Germline assignment: CDR1 SGHRS and CDR2 YFSETQ. The junction had 10 bases not matched to a gene; V was cut back by 0 bases and J by 7 bases. The CDR3 sequence is 16 residues long. CDR3 amino acids: CASSLAVSSGSTEQYF. CDR3 in DNA: TGCGCCAGCAGCTTGGCCGTGTCTAGCGGGAGTACTGAGCAGTACTTC.

This clone was observed a few times. At one boundary the junction diverges from the germline segment, which might be a read error. The rearrangement joins TRBV7-2 to TRBJ2-6; D uncertain. Germline CDR1 is SGHTA and CDR2 is FQGNSA. The CDR3 has 16 amino acids. The CDR3 nucleotides are TGCGCCAGCAGCCAAGAAGTCGGCTCTGGGGCCAACGTCCTGACTTTC. This sequence encodes CASSQEVGSGANVLTF.

This chain uses TRBV9 with TRBJ2-2; no clear D gene. This CDR3 contains 13 residues. Trimming cost V 4 bases and J 5 bases, with 9 bases left between them. Looked up from germline, CDR1 is SGDLS and CDR2 is YYNGEE. CDR3: CASSLLKTGELFF. For the CDR3, the DNA is TGTGCCAGCAGCCTACTTAAAACCGGGGAGCTGTTTTTT.

The chain joins TRBV11-3 to TRBJ2-4; D tentatively fits TRBD1 or TRBD2 (5 bases each). V lost 5 bases and J lost 9, with 17 bases in between. This CDR3 has 14 amino acids. Germline CDR1 is SGHNT and CDR2 is YENEEA. DNA of the CDR3: TGTGCCAGCAGCCCAAAAGGGACCCGAGGCATTCAGTACTTC. Amino acids: CASSPKGTRGIQYF.

V gene TRBV7-2 combines with J gene TRBJ2-7, with 10 bases that match TRBD2. CDR3 length equals 15 residues. Trimming took 3 bases from V and 3 from J; bases not matched to a gene: 5. Germline V CDR1 and CDR2: SGHTA, FQGNSA. DNA of the CDR3: TGTGCCAGCAGCTTCCAGACTAGCGGGTTCTACGAGCAGTACTTC. Translation: CASSFQTSGFYEQYF.

With respect to this clone: A far bigger clonotype differs at one base, so this is likely a read error. This chain links TRBV29-1 with TRBJ2-2, with a weak D call TRBD2 (6 bases). The V gene's germline CDR1 is SQVTM and CDR2 ANQGSEA. This CDR3 is 14 amino acids long. Trimming took 0 bases from V and 6 from J, leaving 11 bases between them. This CDR3 reads CSVEDGGAAGELFF. The DNA for the CDR3 is TGCAGCGTTGAAGATGGCGGGGCCGCCGGGGAGCTGTTTTTT.